Listed below are T cell receptor beta chains from one sample, sequenced in a study of blood T cell repertoires in COVID-19. Repertoires were generated with immunoSEQ multiplex PCR, while TCRdb's copy carries only in-frame clones and drops some. The table records tens of thousands of clones, 70% to 85% of them present only once. The sequenced material came from peripheral blood. These receptors were collected from a woman aged 55-70 years in a cohort sampled during active or convalescent COVID-19. The CDR3 runs from the conserved cysteine through the conserved F or W. Each record gives: CDR3 DNA, CDR3 protein, clone size, D gene, J gene, V gene. A D gene is named only where the DNA matches it firmly. For some rows the clone size is stated as once, few or many, or as a class when expanded; others skip it.

DNA: TGTGCCAGCAGTTTGTCCGGGACACCCGGTTCACCCCTCCACTTT; CDR3: CASSLSGTPGSPLHF; size: -; D: -; J: TRBJ1-6; V: TRBV27
DNA: TGTGCCAGCAGTTTAGGTGACAGATACGATCAGCCCCAGCATTTT; CDR3: CASSLGDRYDQPQHF; size: -; D: -; J: TRBJ1-5; V: TRBV28
DNA: TGTGCCATCAGTGGGGGACTAGCGGGGGGCGGGGAGCAGTACTTC; CDR3: CAISGGLAGGGEQYF; size: -; D: TRBD2; J: TRBJ2-7; V: TRBV10-3
DNA: TGTGCCAGCAGCGTGATGAGGCAGCAAGAGACCCAGTACTTC; CDR3: CASSVMRQQETQYF; size: once; D: -; J: TRBJ2-5; V: TRBV5-5
DNA: TGCGCCAGCAGCCAATTCGGTGTGAACACTGAAGCTTTCTTT; CDR3: CASSQFGVNTEAFF; size: medium-sized; D: -; J: TRBJ1-1; V: TRBV4-3
DNA: TGTGCCAGCAGCCCGAGGACAGGGAATTCCATGAACACTGAAGCTTTCTTT; CDR3: CASSPRTGNSMNTEAFF; size: -; D: TRBD1; J: TRBJ1-1; V: TRBV7-8
DNA: TGTGCCACCTCAAAAGGGGAAACAATTGGAAACACCATATATTTT; CDR3: CATSKGETIGNTIYF; size: -; D: -; J: TRBJ1-3; V: TRBV18
DNA: TGTGCCAGCAGCTTGGTGGGGACAGGGGGCAACTATGGCTACACCTTC; CDR3: CASSLVGTGGNYGYTF; size: -; D: TRBD1; J: TRBJ1-2; V: TRBV5-4
DNA: TGTGCCACCAGCAGAAAATACGGGACTATTACAGATACGCAGTATTTT; CDR3: CATSRKYGTITDTQYF; size: -; D: TRBD2; J: TRBJ2-3; V: TRBV15
DNA: TGTGCCATCAGTGGACCCACGAGGGGGACTGAAGCTTTCTTT; CDR3: CAISGPTRGTEAFF; size: -; D: -; J: TRBJ1-1; V: TRBV10-3
DNA: TGTGCCAGCAGTTCCGCGGACAGATCATACAATGAGCAGTTCTTC; CDR3: CASSSADRSYNEQFF; size: -; D: -; J: TRBJ2-1; V: TRBV27
DNA: TGTGCCAGCAGCGAATTGAGTGGGTATTTT; CDR3: CASSELSGYF; size: -; D: -; J: TRBJ2-3; V: TRBV5-4
DNA: TGTGCCAGCACGGGTAGCGGGGGGTCTAGCACAGATACGCAGTATTTT; CDR3: CASTGSGGSSTDTQYF; size: -; D: TRBD2; J: TRBJ2-3; V: TRBV28
DNA: TGTGCCAGCAGTATCGGACTAGCTCGCCCCTACAATGAGCAGTTCTTC; CDR3: CASSIGLARPYNEQFF; size: -; D: TRBD2; J: TRBJ2-1; V: TRBV27